A single T cell receptor (beta chain) is shown here with its context. It lacks a known antigen. Base qualities are not at hand, and no much larger clone is one base apart. The data belong to a study of CD8 T cells in ankylosing spondylitis (dated by TCRdb to about 2017). With regard to the full study: T cell receptor beta repertoires were profiled in healthy donors and ankylosing spondylitis patients so that disease-linked TCR variants could be found. The full study cohort comprised around 23 ankylosing spondylitis patients and approximately 100 healthy donors. Peripheral blood was sampled, and synovial fluid was also collected from ankylosing spondylitis patients.

The paper as a whole reports these results and caveats: The disease-linked clones were reported to be significantly enriched in matched synovial fluid samples from ankylosing spondylitis patients. Blood from ankylosing spondylitis patients appeared to be characterized by a TCR beta motif composed of roughly eight highly homologous amino acid variants. A CD8+ phenotype was shown by the disease-linked clones, which were found at relatively low frequencies in peripheral blood. Some of the motif variants had been reported before in the synovial fluid and blood of reactive arthritis patients, a finding that suggests common disease-initiation mechanisms.

The listed sequencing device is Illumina HiSeq 2500. Quantitative 5'-RACE with molecular barcodes was used to prepare TCR beta libraries. The original methods were these. To identify disease-linked TCR variants, a new computational method was used, one built on a probabilistic model of VDJ rearrangement. TCRdb redid the processing of the public reads, applying fastp at Q25 and MiXCR, and retained in-frame beta chains. Every entry covers one CDR3 protein and lists the most common genes and DNA from its rows. For this entry, the V and J calls and clone size follow TCRdb and not the study's own pipeline. Recorded for this sample are just over 150,000 distinct CDR3 sequences; 15% to 20% of them occurred a single time. Of the sample, roughly 7.7% falls within the top ten clones. This clonotype was sampled from a male donor with ankylosing spondylitis or in good health (not recorded which). Sequencing was done on a sample of blood, either unsorted or a sorted T cell fraction (not recorded which).

For the CDR3, the sequence is CASSAQATESTDTQYF. In nucleotides, the sequence is TGTGCCAGCAGCGCGCAGGCAACGGAGAGCACAGATACGCAGTATTTT. In this chain, TRBV5-5 is recombined with TRBJ2-3; the D gene is unclear. CDR1 and CDR2 are read off the germline V gene (reference sequence) as SGHKS and YYEKEE. V sheds 4 bases and J sheds 0 bases, leaving 15 bases between their ends. Spanning cysteine to phenylalanine, the CDR3 consists of 16 amino acids. The DNA shown is the 48-base CDR3, in frame from base 1.